This TCR beta chain appears in the sequencing data of a study of T-cell reconstitution after alpha-beta-depleted transplantation in children. V was pared by 6 bases and J by 7 bases, with 15 bases between. The germline gives CDR1 MNHNY, CDR2 SVGAGI (reference sequence). The CDR3 is 13 residues long. Unique molecular identifiers were built into the TCRbeta library. TCRdb used MiXCR to reprocess the PCR reads, holding one entry per CDR3 protein. Of more than 550,000 distinct CDR3 sequences listed, 8% to 11% are singletons. The V gene is TRBV6-6, the J gene TRBJ1-2; tentative D call: TRBD1 (6 bases). The starting material was PBMCs from the stem cell graft donor, obtained from the stem cell graft. The clonotype was recovered from a human donor who donated a stem cell graft to a child with acute myeloid leukemia. CDR3 region: CASSVGGAGGYTF. The CDR3 bases are TGTGCCAGCAGCGTTGGGGGGGCTGGTGGCTACACCTTC.